This TCR beta chain came from a study of identical twins. Using its own MiXCR run on the 5' RACE reads, TCRdb lists one record per CDR3 protein. This sample has around 960,000 distinct CDR3 sequences, with 10% to 15% found just once. This CDR3 contains 14 residues. Trimming took 7 bases from V and 9 from J, leaving 16 bases between them. The germline CDR1 and CDR2 sequences are SEHNR and FQNEAQ (reference sequence). This clonotype was recorded at least ten times. This sample also appeared in a second study, on yellow fever vaccine responses in identical twins. According to that study: Convergence reportedly seemed to mark part of the twins' vaccine T cell response, with personalization marking the rest.

The V call is TRBV7-9, the J call TRBJ1-6; D is unresolved. Sequenced: PBMCs. The clonotype originates from a woman younger than 35 in good health. The CDR3 coding sequence is TGTGCCAGCAATGGAGACCCGGACGGTTCACCCCTCCACTTT. Protein sequence: CASNGDPDGSPLHF.